The source of this T cell receptor beta chain is a study of response to subunit inactivated influenza vaccine. Germline V CDR1 and CDR2: SGHAT, FQNNGV. Trimming stripped 2 bases from V and 2 bases from J, with 18 bases between. CDR3 length equals 18 residues. TCRdb recomputed calls from the RT-PCR reads with MiXCR, one row per CDR3 protein. Of over 150,000 distinct CDR3 sequences listed, around 10% are singletons. As for this clonotype: The antigen is not known.

Study results and limitations: Seasonal influenza vaccination, on each occasion, was suggested by the authors to recruit few new T cells.

The sequence derives from a man in his fifties or sixties who received an inactivated influenza vaccine. The chain recombines TRBV11-2 with TRBJ2-2, with a possible D match to TRBD2 (5 bases). Sequenced material: CD8+ T cells sorted from PBMCs, taken around 25 months after vaccination. The DNA of the CDR3 is TGTGCCAGCAGCTTATGGGTAGTTGGCGGGCCCAACACCGGGGAGCTGTTTTTT. Translated: CASSLWVVGGPNTGELFF.